Presented here are 8 T cell receptor beta chains from one specimen sequenced in a study of cytomegalovirus exposure and HLA in healthy donors. The PCR made use of 60 Vbeta and 13 Jbeta primers. The repertoire was sequenced with immunoSEQ multiplex PCR; TCRdb's copy has only in-frame clones and lacks some. The sample comprises 150,000 to 200,000 clones, around nine tenths of which are singletons, and approximately 1.5% rests with the top ten. The sample comprised PBMCs. These receptors originate from a woman aged 18-29 years in good health and CMV-seronegative.

The chain joins TRBV5-4 to TRBJ2-7; TRBD2 matches at 11 bases. Germline V gene sequence: CDR1 SGHNT, CDR2 YYREEE (reference sequence). There are 15 residues in the CDR3. With V trimmed by 3 bases and J by 3 bases, 5 bases remained unmatched. CDR3 region: CASSSGLADNYEQYF. The CDR3 DNA reads as TGTGCCAGCAGCTCGGGACTAGCGGACAACTACGAGCAGTACTTC.

This clone was observed once. The chain employs TRBV29-1 and TRBJ1-6; D might be TRBD1 (6 bases). The length of the CDR3 is 13 residues. The germline CDR1 and CDR2 sequences are SQVTM and ANQGSEA. The chain's CDR3 is CSARDTSNSPLHF. CDR3 nucleotides: TGCAGTGCTAGGGACACCTCTAATTCACCCCTCCACTTT.

This chain links TRBV7-2 with TRBJ1-5; D unresolved. V lost 1 base, J lost 9 bases, and 7 bases lay in between. Germline lookup yields CDR1 SGHTA and CDR2 FQGNSA. The length of the CDR3 is 12 residues. The CDR3: CASSLDSRPQHF. The CDR3 DNA reads TGTGCCAGCAGCTTAGATAGTCGGCCCCAGCATTTT.

This chain links TRBV7-9 with TRBJ2-1, with 14 bases identical to TRBD2. This CDR3 region has 17 residues. V lost 2 bases, J lost 9 bases, and 9 bases stayed unmatched. The V gene's germline CDR1 is SEHNR and CDR2 FQNEAQ (reference sequence). This CDR3 reads CASSLSPGLAGAGEQFF. CDR3 in DNA: TGTGCCAGCAGCTTATCACCGGGACTAGCGGGAGCTGGTGAGCAGTTCTTC.

J is TRBJ2-2 and V is TRBV5-1, with 8 bases identical to TRBD2. V shed 0 bases and J 10 bases; nucleotides not matched to a gene: 8. This CDR3 spans 15 amino acids. Germline values: CDR1 SGHRS, CDR2 YFSETQ. The CDR3, as DNA: TGCGCCAGCAGCTTGGTTGGTAGCGGGGTGGAGGAGCTGTTTTTT. As protein: CASSLVGSGVEELFF.

This chain links TRBV18 with TRBJ2-4; D is possibly TRBD2 (5 bases). The CDR3 consists of 16 residues. Trimming took off 0 bases at V and 8 bases at J, with 17 bases between the two ends. Germline V gene data show CDR1 as KGHSH and CDR2 as LQKENI. The CDR3 sequence is CASSPPSGKERDIQYF. Written as DNA, the CDR3 is TGTGCCAGCTCACCACCATCGGGGAAGGAGAGGGACATTCAGTACTTC.

In regard to this clone: The same CDR3 can be traced to other DNA sequences in this sample. This chain joins TRBV29-1 and TRBJ1-5; D is perhaps TRBD1 (6 bases). The CDR3 contains 13 residues. Germline V lookup: CDR1 SQVTM, CDR2 ANQGSEA. As DNA, the CDR3 is TGCAGTGTAAGGGGGGGTGGCAATCAGCCCCAGCATTTT. Its protein product is CSVRGGGNQPQHF.

The genes are TRBV4-1 and TRBJ2-5; a possible D gene is TRBD2 (6 bases). With the DNA end fitting TRBJ2-7 better, the J assignment may be wrong. Germline V gives CDR1 MGHRA, CDR2 YSYEKL. The CDR3 is 13 residues long. The CDR3 sequence: CASSQAGGIEQYF. The CDR3 DNA is TGCGCCAGCAGCCAAGCTGGGGGGATCGAGCAGTACTTC.